This TCR beta chain was sequenced for a study of blood T cell repertoires in COVID-19 (dated by TCRdb to 2020 to 2022). In terms of the full investigation: The collaborator samples originated in the United States, Italy and Spain and spanned the acute and convalescent phases of COVID-19. The prospective study material was composed of cDNA or gDNA derived from T cells, B-cell-depleted T cells, or PBMCs. The dataset comprised deeply sampled blood TCRbeta repertoires from subjects exposed to, actively infected with, or recovered from COVID-19. The repertoires were released in a freely available public database meant as a resource for research on the immune response to SARS-CoV-2. Nearly every sample came with metadata listing a de-identified subject ID, COVID-19 status, age in years and sex. Samples were obtained from the ongoing ImmuneRACE study (first 160 participants) and from about 1,300 subjects provided by 6 global collaborators. Where available, HLA class I and class II types were obtained from metadata supplied by the sample provider rather than from assay-based typing.

TCRbeta CDR3 regions were amplified from genomic DNA using the immunoSEQ Assay, a bias-controlled multiplex PCR. The authors' pipeline ran thus. The number of nucleated cells in each sample was estimated by amplification of reference gene primers within the assay. To quantify the absolute abundance of each unique TCRbeta CDR3 rearrangement, sequence reads were collapsed and filtered. For each sample, productive Simpson clonality was calculated as the square root of Simpson's diversity index over productive rearrangements. TCRdb took this table from immuneACCESS and kept in-frame rearrangements with V and J called. Such tables lack part of the clones; where checked against another copy, unresolved V genes explain under half of the gap, and the rest is unexplained. D and trimming were read from the DNA, whereas the V and J calls and clone size are those reported in that table. This sample gives hundreds of thousands of clones in total; more than 85% of them show up just once. About 3% of the sample rests with the top ten.

Remarks on this clone: It lacks a known antigen. Qualities for individual bases were not recorded, and no much larger clone is one base off.

The CDR3 runs 13 amino acids, cysteine and phenylalanine included. Only the CDR3 portion is preserved as DNA: 39 bases, with reading frame beginning at the first base. Relative to germline, V is 5 bases shorter and J is 1 base shorter, with 8 bases between their ends. CDR1 and CDR2 are drawn from the germline V gene: LGHNA, YNFKEQ. Whole blood was collected in K2EDTA tubes by collaborating institutions according to the institutions' own protocols. For TCRbeta analysis, collaborator samples were shipped as frozen whole blood, as isolated PBMCs, or as DNA extracted from either sample type. Study-wide findings and limitations: The quantity of clinical and demographic metadata differed by source and by participant and was supplied without curation.

This receptor chain uses TRBV4-2 and TRBJ1-1; the D region possibly corresponds to TRBD1 (5 bases align). Sequencing input: peripheral blood. This sequence was found in a human donor in a cohort sampled during active COVID-19. The CDR3 region has the sequence CASSYRSNTEAFF. The nucleotides read TGTGCCAGCAGCTACAGGTCGAACACTGAAGCTTTCTTT.